The 21 T cell receptor beta chains reported below all come from one sample, sequenced in a study of blood T cell repertoires in COVID-19. Here immunoSEQ multiplex PCR was the method, and the copy in TCRdb shows in-frame clones only, minus some. Of 150,000 to 200,000 clones detected, 60% to 85% appear once; the ten largest clones hold approximately 8.6%. Material for sequencing was peripheral blood. The receptors here all came from a woman in her fifties or sixties with active or convalescent COVID-19.

The chain has TRBV6-5 and TRBJ1-2; D not certain. The CDR3 spans 14 residues. Per the germline V gene, CDR1 is MNHEY and CDR2 is SVGAGI. V was pared by 8 bases and J by 5 bases, with 18 bases between. In nucleotides, the CDR3 is TGTGCCAGCCGGGTCCAAGAGACTTCTTATGGCTACACCTTC. Protein product: CASRVQETSYGYTF.

The rearrangement joins TRBV27 to TRBJ1-1, with 8 bases matching TRBD1. Per germline, CDR1 MNHEY and CDR2 SMNVEV (reference sequence). The CDR3 extends over 18 amino acids. Germline trimming cut 3 bases from V and 2 bases from J; bases unmatched to any gene: 14. The CDR3 here is CASSLGTGVLSPNTEAFF. CDR3 nucleotides: TGTGCCAGCAGTTTGGGGACAGGAGTTCTATCGCCAAACACTGAAGCTTTCTTT.

The chain joins TRBV6-2 or TRBV6-3 to TRBJ2-7; D possibly corresponds to TRBD2 (6 bases). V lost 2 bases, J lost 3 bases, and 8 bases lay in between. The CDR3 extends over 13 amino acids. Germline CDR1 reads MNHEY; CDR2 reads SVGEGT. For the CDR3, the DNA is TGTGCCAGCAGTTACAGGGGAGGCTACGAGCAGTACTTC. This translates into CASSYRGGYEQYF.

V gene TRBV11-2 combines with J gene TRBJ1-4; perhaps TRBD1 as D (5 bases). Germline CDR1 reads SGHAT; CDR2 reads FQNNGV. The CDR3 contains 16 residues. Between the trimmed V and J ends, which lost 2 bases and 0 bases, there was a span of 10 bases. The CDR3 coding sequence is TGTGCCAGCAGCTTAACAACGGGGGCAACTAATGAAAAACTGTTTTTT. Residues: CASSLTTGATNEKLFF. Based on the CDR3 plus reference TRBV11-2 and TRBJ1-4, the full variable domain is EAGVAQSPRYKIIEKRQSVAFWCNPISGHATLYWYQQILGQGPKLLIQFQNNGVVDDSQLPKDRFSAERLKGVDSTLKIQPAKLEDSAVYLCASSLTTGATNEKLFFGSGTQLSVL.

The chain has TRBV29-1 and TRBJ2-1, with TRBD2 matching over 9 bases. In germline, CDR1 is SQVTM, CDR2 ANQGSEA. This CDR3 comprises 15 residues. Trimming cost V 6 bases and J 9 bases; bases outside gene matches: 15. Here the CDR3 reads CSVGDWAGGSGEQFF. CDR3 DNA: TGCAGCGTCGGTGACTGGGCGGGGGGGTCCGGTGAGCAGTTCTTC.

J is TRBJ2-1 and V is TRBV5-1; 7 nucleotides align to TRBD2. V lost 7 bases to trimming and J lost 2 bases; unmatched junction nucleotides: 9. The CDR3 has 15 residues. Germline CDR1 reads SGHRS; CDR2 reads YFSETQ. Here the CDR3 reads CASSQREVPYNEQFF. CDR3 nucleotide sequence: TGCGCCAGCTCCCAGCGGGAAGTGCCCTACAATGAGCAGTTCTTC.

The gene calls are TRBV19 and TRBJ2-1; no reliable D call. V lost 3 bases to trimming and J lost 6 bases, with 12 bases between them. Germline-derived CDR1 and CDR2 are LNHDA and SQIVND (reference sequence). The CDR3 has 14 amino acids. CDR3: CASSIGGSFNEQFF. CDR3 DNA: TGTGCCAGTAGTATCGGTGGTTCTTTCAATGAGCAGTTCTTC.

This chain connects TRBV18 to TRBJ2-3, with TRBD2 identical over 9 bases. V trimming: 3 bases; J trimming: 10 bases; junction bases outside the gene matches: 11. The CDR3 spans 15 residues. The V gene's germline CDR1 is KGHSH and CDR2 LQKENI. This CDR3 reads CASSPAGDSGRPQYF. In DNA form, the CDR3 reads TGTGCCAGCTCACCGGCGGGGGATAGCGGGAGACCGCAGTATTTT.

This clone was observed a handful of times. This chain links TRBV5-1 with TRBJ2-3; TRBD1 might be the D (5 bases). This CDR3 contains 15 residues. In germline, CDR1 is SGHRS, CDR2 YFSETQ. V was shortened by 4 bases and J by 1 base, with 13 bases between the two germline ends. The CDR3 nucleotides read TGCGCCAGCAGCCCAGGGTTATCGGGCACAGATACGCAGTATTTT. This gives the protein CASSPGLSGTDTQYF. Based on the CDR3 plus reference TRBV5-1 and TRBJ2-3, the full variable domain is KAGVTQTPRYLIKTRGQQVTLSCSPISGHRSVSWYQQTPGQGLQFLFEYFSETQRNKGNFPGRFSGRQFSNSRSEMNVSTLELGDSALYLCASSPGLSGTDTQYFGPGTRLTVL.

The CDR3 here is CASSPQGATNGYTF. CDR3 nucleotides: TGTGCCAGTAGTCCCCAGGGGGCTACGAATGGCTACACCTTC. This chain uses TRBV19 with TRBJ1-2; 8 nucleotides agree with TRBD1. V gave up 5 bases and J gave up 6 bases; unmatched junction bases: 8. There are 14 residues in the CDR3. Per germline, CDR1 LNHDA and CDR2 SQIVND (reference sequence).

This clone was picked up one time. The chain recombines TRBV7-9 with TRBJ2-1; 14 bases are shared with TRBD2. Germline CDR1 reads SEHNR; CDR2 reads FQNEAQ (reference sequence). CDR3 length: 15 amino acids. Unmatched junction bases numbered 4, after V lost 5 bases and J lost 7 bases. CDR3 sequence (DNA): TGTGCCAGCAGCCAGGGACTAGCGGGAGTAAATGAGCAGTTCTTC. Encoded protein: CASSQGLAGVNEQFF.

The rearrangement uses TRBV5-4 and TRBJ2-2; the match to TRBD1 covers 9 bases. This CDR3 comprises 19 residues. V was pared by 6 bases and J by 2 bases, with 17 bases of the junction left unmatched. From germline, CDR1 is SGHNT and CDR2 YYREEE (reference sequence). The CDR3 reads CASTAPGQGFGINTGELFF. Here the CDR3 DNA reads TGTGCCAGCACCGCTCCGGGACAGGGTTTTGGCATTAACACCGGGGAGCTGTTTTTT.

The chain uses TRBV5-3 and TRBJ2-5; 7 nucleotides match TRBD2. TRBV5-3 is designated an ORF whose function remains uncertain. CDR3 length equals 15 residues. The ends lost 5 bases at V and 2 bases at J; junction bases unmatched: 9. CDR3 protein: CARRDGRRGQETQYF. CDR3 sequence (DNA): TGTGCCAGAAGAGACGGGAGGCGGGGTCAAGAGACCCAGTACTTC.

The table lists this clone with a few counts. The gene calls are TRBV9 and TRBJ2-1, with a tentative D call TRBD2 (6 bases). Trimming took off 0 bases at V and 0 bases at J, with 13 bases between the two ends. The CDR3 covers 17 residues. Germline CDR1 reads SGDLS; CDR2 reads YYNGEE. CDR3 amino acids: CASSVDEGLNSYNEQFF. For the CDR3, the DNA is TGTGCCAGCAGCGTAGATGAGGGACTGAACTCCTACAATGAGCAGTTCTTC.

The DNA for the CDR3 is TGTGCCAGCAAAGCCCCCCAGGGCCTTAATGAAAAACTGTTTTTT. Encoded protein: CASKAPQGLNEKLFF. The J gene is TRBJ1-4, the V gene TRBV18; tentative D call: TRBD1 (5 bases). The CDR3 is 15 residues long. Trimming shortened V by 8 bases and J by 4 bases, and 17 bases separated the two germline ends. Looked up from germline, CDR1 is KGHSH and CDR2 is LQKENI.

The V and J genes are TRBV12-3 or TRBV12-4 and TRBJ2-2; no clear D. The CDR3 runs to 13 residues. V lost 8 bases and J 6 bases, leaving 13 bases between the germline ends. CDR3 nucleotide sequence: TGTGCCAGCGAAGGAGCTTCGGCCGGGGAGCTGTTTTTT. Translated, it gives CASEGASAGELFF.

The CDR3 here is CASSLGVTGGGEQYF. The CDR3 DNA reads as TGTGCCAGCAGCTTAGGAGTAACGGGAGGAGGCGAGCAGTACTTC. The chain has TRBV11-3 and TRBJ2-7, with TRBD2 matching over 7 bases. Unmatched junction bases numbered 9, after V lost 1 base and J lost 6 bases. CDR1 SGHNT and CDR2 YENEEA come from the germline V gene. The CDR3 consists of 15 residues.

Only one count was recorded for this clone. The J gene is TRBJ2-7, the V gene TRBV29-1; no firm D call. CDR1 and CDR2 from the germline V gene are SQVTM and ANQGSEA. CDR3 length equals 11 residues. The V gene lost 6 bases and the J gene lost 6 bases, with 12 bases spanning the gap. The DNA for the CDR3 is TGCAGCGTGGCGCGGCCCGGCGAGCAGTACTTC. Translated, it gives CSVARPGEQYF.

This clone has more than one count but fewer than ten. V gene TRBV7-9 combines with J gene TRBJ1-1; maybe TRBD1 (5 bases). Germline CDR1 reads SEHNR; CDR2 reads FQNEAQ (reference sequence). V lost 5 bases to trimming and J lost 0 bases, with 10 bases between them. The CDR3 sequence is 14 residues long. The CDR3 nucleotides read TGTGCCAGCAGCCGGGGGTTATTGAACACTGAAGCTTTCTTT. Amino acids: CASSRGLLNTEAFF.

This clone has just one count. The rearrangement uses TRBV6-5 and TRBJ2-4, with 7 bases identical to TRBD1. V lost 5 bases, J lost 2 bases, and 6 bases stayed unmatched. The germline V gene encodes CDR1 MNHEY and CDR2 SVGAGI. This CDR3 comprises 15 residues. The CDR3 spells CASSRDRDPKNIQYF. CDR3 bases: TGTGCCAGCAGTCGTGACAGGGATCCCAAAAACATTCAGTACTTC.

V usage is TRBV5-4 and J usage is TRBJ1-2; D unclear. This CDR3 has 16 residues. V dropped 0 bases and J dropped 6 bases, with 18 bases sitting between them. Germline V gene lookup returns CDR1 SGHNT and CDR2 YYREEE (reference sequence). CDR3 nucleotides: TGTGCCAGCAGCTTGGCCGAACTAGGTGACATTCATGGCTACACCTTC. Translated, it gives CASSLAELGDIHGYTF.